The rows below give T cell receptor beta chains drawn from one sample of a study of cytomegalovirus exposure and HLA in healthy donors. Libraries were prepared by immunoSEQ multiplex PCR; TCRdb keeps only in-frame clonotypes and omits some of them. The sample consists of 160,000 or so clones, 80% to 90% of them appearing once. Sequences were obtained from PBMCs. These receptors all come from a woman under 30 in good health and CMV-seropositive. The CDR3 runs from the conserved cysteine through the conserved F or W. The D gene is left open where the match is weak. Only some rows state a clone size, as once, few, many or a class for expanded clones.

j_call d_call v_call clone_size cdr3_nt cdr3_aa
TRBJ1-2 . TRBV14 . TGTGCCAGCAGCCAAGTGGGAACAGGGACGTATGGCTACACCTTC CASSQVGTGTYGYTF
TRBJ1-1 . TRBV2 . TGTGCCAGCAGCGGAAATGGACTGGGAAACTGGCACACTGAAGCTTTCTTT CASSGNGLGNWHTEAFF
TRBJ2-5 TRBD1 TRBV6-6 . TGTGCCAGCAAAAACAGGGGGCCAGAGACCCAGTACTTC CASKNRGPETQYF
TRBJ1-3 . TRBV11-2 . TGTGCCAGCAGCTTAGTCAGGGCTGCTGGAAACACCATATATTTT CASSLVRAAGNTIYF
TRBJ2-5 TRBD2 TRBV6-5 . TGTGCCAGCAACGCGGGGGGTCACGAGACCCAGTACTTC CASNAGGHETQYF
TRBJ2-3 . TRBV9 . TGTGCCAGCAGCGTCTTCAGGGACACAGATACGCAGTATTTT CASSVFRDTDTQYF
TRBJ2-7 . TRBV11-2 . TGTGCCAGCACCTCATGGGGACTGCTCGAGCAGTACTTC CASTSWGLLEQYF
TRBJ2-1 TRBD2 TRBV28 . TGTGCCAGCAGCTCCTCGGGACTAGAGAATGAGCAGTTCTTC CASSSSGLENEQFF
TRBJ2-5 TRBD1 TRBV27 . TGTGCCAGCCGGGGATCTTCAGGGGGTGAAGAGACCCAGTACTTC CASRGSSGGEETQYF
TRBJ2-2 . TRBV6-6 . TGTGCCAGCAGTTATCGGACTATCATGAACACCGGGGAGCTGTTTTTT CASSYRTIMNTGELFF
TRBJ1-5 . TRBV29-1 . TGCAGCGTTGGAAGGGGCGAAGGGCCCCAGCATTTT CSVGRGEGPQHF
TRBJ1-1 . TRBV3-2 . TGTGCCAGCGAGTTGTTCGCTTTCTTT CASELFAFF
TRBJ1-5 . TRBV19 . TGTGCCAGTAGTACCCAGGGGATTCGCAATCAGCCCCAGCATTTT CASSTQGIRNQPQHF
TRBJ1-5 . TRBV5-5 once TGTGCCAGCAGCTTTGGGGGCTCCGATCAGCCCCAGCATTTT CASSFGGSDQPQHF
TRBJ2-1 TRBD2 TRBV5-1 . TGCGCCAGCCGCCTTAGCGGGGGCGCCTACAATGAGCAGTTCTTC CASRLSGGAYNEQFF
TRBJ1-6 . TRBV7-2 . TGTGCCAGCAGCTTAGGCGGGGGGCTCACTTCACCCCTCCACTTT CASSLGGGLTSPLHF
TRBJ2-3 TRBD1 TRBV6-4 . TGTGCCAGCAGTGACTCGGAAGGGGGCCACGGCACAGATACGCAGTATTTT CASSDSEGGHGTDTQYF